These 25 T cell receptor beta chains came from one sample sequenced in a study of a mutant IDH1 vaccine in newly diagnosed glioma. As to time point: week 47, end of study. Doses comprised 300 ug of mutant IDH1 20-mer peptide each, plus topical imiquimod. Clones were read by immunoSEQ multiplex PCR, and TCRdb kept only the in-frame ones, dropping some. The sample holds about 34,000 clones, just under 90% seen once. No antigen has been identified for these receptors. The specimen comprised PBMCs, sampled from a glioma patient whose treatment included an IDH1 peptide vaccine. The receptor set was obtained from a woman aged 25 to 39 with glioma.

CDR3 loop: CASSYSQRSVEQYF. The CDR3 DNA follows: TGTGCCAGCAGTTACTCGCAAAGGTCTGTCGAGCAGTACTTC. The rearrangement links TRBV6-5 to TRBJ2-7; D gene unclear. The length of the CDR3 is 14 residues. The V end was cut by 0 bases, the J end by 6 bases, with 12 bases between. Germline loops: CDR1 MNHEY, CDR2 SVGAGI.

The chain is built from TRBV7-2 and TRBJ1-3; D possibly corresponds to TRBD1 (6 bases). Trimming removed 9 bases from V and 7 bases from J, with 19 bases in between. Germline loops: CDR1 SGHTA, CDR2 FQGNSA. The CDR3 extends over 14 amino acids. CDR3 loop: CASATPGARNTIYF. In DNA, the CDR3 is TGTGCCAGTGCCACCCCAGGGGCCCGGAACACCATATATTTT.

CDR3 loop: CASSLQGNTGELFF. CDR3 nucleotides: TGTGCCAGCAGCTTACAAGGGAACACCGGGGAGCTGTTTTTT. V and J are TRBV7-7 and TRBJ2-2; D gene ambiguous. The CDR3 loop spans 14 amino acids. The V gene lost 2 bases and the J gene lost 1 base, with 5 bases spanning the gap. CDR1 SSHAT and CDR2 FNYEAQ come from the germline V gene (reference sequence).

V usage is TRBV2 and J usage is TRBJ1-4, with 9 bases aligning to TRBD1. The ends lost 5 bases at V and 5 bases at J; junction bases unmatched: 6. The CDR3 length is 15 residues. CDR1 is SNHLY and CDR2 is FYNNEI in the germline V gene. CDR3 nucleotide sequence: TGTGCCAGCAGTTACAGGGGGCTAAGGAATGAAAAACTGTTTTTT. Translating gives CASSYRGLRNEKLFF.

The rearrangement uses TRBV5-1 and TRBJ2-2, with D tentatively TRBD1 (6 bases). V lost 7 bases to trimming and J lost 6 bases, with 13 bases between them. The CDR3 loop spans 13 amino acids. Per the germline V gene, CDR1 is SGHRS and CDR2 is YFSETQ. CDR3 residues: CASELGASGELFF. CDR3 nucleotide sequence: TGCGCCAGCGAGTTGGGGGCTTCCGGGGAGCTGTTTTTT.

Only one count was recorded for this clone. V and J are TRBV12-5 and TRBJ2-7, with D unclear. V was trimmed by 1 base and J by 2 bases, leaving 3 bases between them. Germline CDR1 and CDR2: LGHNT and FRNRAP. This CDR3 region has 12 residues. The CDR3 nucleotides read TGTGCTAGTGGTTTGGGCCCCTACGAGCAGTACTTC. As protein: CASGLGPYEQYF. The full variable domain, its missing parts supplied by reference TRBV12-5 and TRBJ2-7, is DARVTQTPRHKVTEMGQEVTMRCQPILGHNTVFWYRQTMMQGLELLAYFRNRAPLDDSGMPKDRFSAEMPDATLATLKIQPSEPRDSAVYFCASGLGPYEQYFGPGTRLTVT.

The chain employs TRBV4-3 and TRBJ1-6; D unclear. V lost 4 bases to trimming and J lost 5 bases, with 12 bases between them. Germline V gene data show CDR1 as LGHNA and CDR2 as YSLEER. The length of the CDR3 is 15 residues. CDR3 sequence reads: CASSPHVANNSPLHF. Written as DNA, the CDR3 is TGCGCCAGCAGCCCCCACGTCGCGAATAATTCACCCCTCCACTTT.

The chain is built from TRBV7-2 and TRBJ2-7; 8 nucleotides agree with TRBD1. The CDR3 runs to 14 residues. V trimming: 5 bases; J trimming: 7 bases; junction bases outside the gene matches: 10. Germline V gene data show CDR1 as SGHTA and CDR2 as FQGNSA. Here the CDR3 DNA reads TGTGCCAGCAGCGCCCGGGACAGGTTCTCTGAGCAGTACTTC. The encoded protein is CASSARDRFSEQYF.

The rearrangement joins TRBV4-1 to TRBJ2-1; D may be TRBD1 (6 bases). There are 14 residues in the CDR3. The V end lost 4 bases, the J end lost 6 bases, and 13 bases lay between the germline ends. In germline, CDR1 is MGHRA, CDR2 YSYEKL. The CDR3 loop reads CASSPQTGTNEQFF. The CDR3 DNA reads TGCGCCAGCAGCCCCCAGACAGGCACCAATGAGCAGTTCTTC.

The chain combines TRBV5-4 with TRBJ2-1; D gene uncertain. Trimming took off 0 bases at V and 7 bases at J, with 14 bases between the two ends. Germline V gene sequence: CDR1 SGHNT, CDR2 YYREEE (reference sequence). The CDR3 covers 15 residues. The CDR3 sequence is CASSLVSALRNEQFF. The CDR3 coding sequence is TGTGCCAGCAGCTTGGTGTCGGCACTTCGGAATGAGCAGTTCTTC.

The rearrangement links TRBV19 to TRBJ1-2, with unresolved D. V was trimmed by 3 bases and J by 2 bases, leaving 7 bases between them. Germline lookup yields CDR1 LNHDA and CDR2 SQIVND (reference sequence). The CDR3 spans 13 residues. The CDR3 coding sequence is TGTGCCAGTAGTATGGGAGGGAACTATGGCTACACCTTC. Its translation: CASSMGGNYGYTF.

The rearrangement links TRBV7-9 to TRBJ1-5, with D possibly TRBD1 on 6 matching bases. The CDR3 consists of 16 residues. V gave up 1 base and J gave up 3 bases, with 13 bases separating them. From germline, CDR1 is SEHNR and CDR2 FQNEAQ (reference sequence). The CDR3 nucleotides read TGTGCCAGCAGCTTAGGGTCCGGGGGCGACAATCAGCCCCAGCATTTT. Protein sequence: CASSLGSGGDNQPQHF.

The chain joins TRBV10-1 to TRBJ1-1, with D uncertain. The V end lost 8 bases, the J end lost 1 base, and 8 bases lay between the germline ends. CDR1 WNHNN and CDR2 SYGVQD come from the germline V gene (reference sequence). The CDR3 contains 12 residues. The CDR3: CASAETNTEAFF. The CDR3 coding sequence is TGCGCCAGCGCTGAGACGAACACTGAAGCTTTCTTT.

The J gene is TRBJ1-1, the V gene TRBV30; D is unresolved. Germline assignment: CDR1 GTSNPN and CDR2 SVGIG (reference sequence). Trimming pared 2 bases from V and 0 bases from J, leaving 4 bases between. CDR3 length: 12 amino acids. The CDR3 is CAWSRLNTEAFF. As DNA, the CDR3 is TGTGCCTGGAGTCGTTTGAACACTGAAGCTTTCTTT.

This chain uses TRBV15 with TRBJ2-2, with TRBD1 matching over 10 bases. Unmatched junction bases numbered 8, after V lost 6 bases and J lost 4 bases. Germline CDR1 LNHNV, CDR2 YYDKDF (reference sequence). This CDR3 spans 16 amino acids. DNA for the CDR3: TGTGCCACCAGAAACCCCGGGACAGGGGCCACCGGGGAGCTGTTTTTT. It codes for CATRNPGTGATGELFF.

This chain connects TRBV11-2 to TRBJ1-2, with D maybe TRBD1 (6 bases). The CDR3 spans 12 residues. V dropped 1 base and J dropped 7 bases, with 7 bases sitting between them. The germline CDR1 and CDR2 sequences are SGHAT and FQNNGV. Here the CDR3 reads CASSLGGPGYTF. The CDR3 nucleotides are TGTGCCAGCAGCTTAGGGGGGCCTGGCTACACCTTC.

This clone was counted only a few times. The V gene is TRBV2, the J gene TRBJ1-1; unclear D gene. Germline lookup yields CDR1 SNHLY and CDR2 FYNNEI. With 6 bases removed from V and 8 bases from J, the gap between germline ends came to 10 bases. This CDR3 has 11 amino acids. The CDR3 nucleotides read TGTGCCAGCAGACGCACACGGGAAGCTTTCTTT. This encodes CASRRTREAFF.

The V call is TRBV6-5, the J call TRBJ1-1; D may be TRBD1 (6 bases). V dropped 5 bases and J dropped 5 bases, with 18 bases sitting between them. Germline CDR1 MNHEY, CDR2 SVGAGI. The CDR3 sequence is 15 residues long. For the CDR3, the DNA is TGTGCCAGCAGTCCTACAGGGCTGGGGCCAACTGAAGCTTTCTTT. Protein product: CASSPTGLGPTEAFF.

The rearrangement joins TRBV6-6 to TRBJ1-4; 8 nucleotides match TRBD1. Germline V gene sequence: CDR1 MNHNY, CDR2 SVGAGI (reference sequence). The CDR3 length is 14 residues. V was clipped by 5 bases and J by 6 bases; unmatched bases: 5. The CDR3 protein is CASSTQGVDEKLFF. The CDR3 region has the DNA TGTGCCAGCAGTACACAGGGGGTTGATGAAAAACTGTTTTTT.

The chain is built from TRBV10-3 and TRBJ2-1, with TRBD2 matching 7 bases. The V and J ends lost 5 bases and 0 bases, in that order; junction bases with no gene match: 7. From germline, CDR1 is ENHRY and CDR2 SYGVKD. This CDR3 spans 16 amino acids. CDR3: CAISQSTSDSYNEQFF. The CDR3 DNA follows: TGTGCCATCAGTCAATCTACTAGCGACTCCTACAATGAGCAGTTCTTC.

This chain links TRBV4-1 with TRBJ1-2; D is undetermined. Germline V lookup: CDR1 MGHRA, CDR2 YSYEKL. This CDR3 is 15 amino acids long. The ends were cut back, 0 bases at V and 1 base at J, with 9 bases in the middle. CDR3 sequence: CASSQEHVINYGYTF. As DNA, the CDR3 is TGCGCCAGCAGCCAAGAACACGTGATTAACTATGGCTACACCTTC.

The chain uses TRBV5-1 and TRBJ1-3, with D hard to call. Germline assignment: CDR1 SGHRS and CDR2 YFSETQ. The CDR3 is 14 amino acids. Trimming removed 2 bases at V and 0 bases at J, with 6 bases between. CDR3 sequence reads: CASSFDGSGNTIYF. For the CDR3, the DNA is TGCGCCAGCAGCTTTGACGGCTCTGGAAACACCATATATTTT.

The CDR3 nucleotides are TGTGCCAGCAGCGCCCGACTAGCGGGGGACAATGAGCAGTTCTTC. This sequence encodes CASSARLAGDNEQFF. The chain combines TRBV7-2 with TRBJ2-1, with 12 nucleotides matching TRBD2. CDR1 is SGHTA and CDR2 is FQGNSA in the germline V gene. The CDR3 runs 15 residues. The ends lost 5 bases at V and 5 bases at J; junction bases unmatched: 4.

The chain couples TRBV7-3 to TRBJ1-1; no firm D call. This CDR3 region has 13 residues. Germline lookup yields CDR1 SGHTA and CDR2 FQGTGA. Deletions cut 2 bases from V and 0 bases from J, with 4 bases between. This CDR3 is CASSLVVNTEAFF. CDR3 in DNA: TGTGCCAGCAGCTTAGTAGTGAACACTGAAGCTTTCTTT. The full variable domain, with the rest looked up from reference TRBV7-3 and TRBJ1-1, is GAGVSQTPSNKVTEKGKYVELRCDPISGHTALYWYRQSLGQGPEFLIYFQGTGAADDSGLPNDRFFAVRPEGSVSTLKIQRTERGDSAVYLCASSLVVNTEAFFGQGTRLTVV.

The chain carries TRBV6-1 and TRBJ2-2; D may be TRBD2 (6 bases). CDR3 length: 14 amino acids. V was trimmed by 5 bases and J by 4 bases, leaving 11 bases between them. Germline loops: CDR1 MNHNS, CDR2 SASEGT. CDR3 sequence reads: CASSRDFTTGELFF. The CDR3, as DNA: TGTGCCAGCAGTCGGGACTTTACCACCGGGGAGCTGTTTTTT.